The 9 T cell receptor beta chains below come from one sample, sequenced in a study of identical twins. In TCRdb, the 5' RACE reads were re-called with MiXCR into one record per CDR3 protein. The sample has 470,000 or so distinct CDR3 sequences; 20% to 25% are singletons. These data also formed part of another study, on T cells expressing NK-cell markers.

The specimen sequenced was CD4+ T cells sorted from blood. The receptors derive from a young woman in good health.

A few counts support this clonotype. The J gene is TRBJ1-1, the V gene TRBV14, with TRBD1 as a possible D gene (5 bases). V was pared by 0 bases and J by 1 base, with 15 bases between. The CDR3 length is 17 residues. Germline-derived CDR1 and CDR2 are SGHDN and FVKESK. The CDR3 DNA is TGTGCCAGCAGCCAAGATCGGGACGGACGGCAGAACACTGAAGCTTTCTTT. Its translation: CASSQDRDGRQNTEAFF.

The CDR3 is CASSYMRGLSSTDTQYF. The DNA of the CDR3 is TGTGCCAGCAGTTACATGAGAGGGCTATCTAGCACAGATACGCAGTATTTT. The chain joins TRBV6-5 to TRBJ2-3, with D perhaps matching TRBD2 (5 bases). V was shortened by 2 bases and J by 0 bases, with 15 bases between the two germline ends. Germline CDR1 is MNHEY and CDR2 is SVGAGI. The CDR3 has 17 residues.

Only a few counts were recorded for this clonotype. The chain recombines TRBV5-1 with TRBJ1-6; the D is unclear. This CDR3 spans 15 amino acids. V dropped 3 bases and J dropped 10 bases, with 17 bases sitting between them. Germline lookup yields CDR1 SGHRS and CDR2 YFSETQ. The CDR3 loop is CASSSLSGSQSPLHF. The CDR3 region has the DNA TGCGCCAGCAGCTCACTATCAGGTTCCCAGTCACCCCTCCACTTT.

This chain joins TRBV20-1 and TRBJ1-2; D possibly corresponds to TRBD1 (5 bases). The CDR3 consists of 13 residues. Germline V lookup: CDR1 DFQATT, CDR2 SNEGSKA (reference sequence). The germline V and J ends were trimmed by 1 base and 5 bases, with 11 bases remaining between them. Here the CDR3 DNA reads TGCAGTGCTAGAGCGACTCCAGGGTATGGCTACACCTTC. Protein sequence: CSARATPGYGYTF.

CDR3: CASSLGTGGYTEAFF. As DNA, the CDR3 is TGCGCCAGCAGCTTGGGGACAGGGGGGTACACTGAAGCTTTCTTT. This chain links TRBV5-1 with TRBJ1-1, with TRBD1 identical over 10 bases. V was pared by 0 bases and J by 3 bases, with 2 bases of the junction left unmatched. The germline V gene has CDR1 SGHRS and CDR2 YFSETQ. CDR3 length: 15 amino acids.

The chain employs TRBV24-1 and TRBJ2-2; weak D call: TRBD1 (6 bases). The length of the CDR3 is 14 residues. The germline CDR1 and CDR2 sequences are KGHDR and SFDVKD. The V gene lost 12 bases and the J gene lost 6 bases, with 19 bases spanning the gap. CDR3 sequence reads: CASNPEQGPGELFF. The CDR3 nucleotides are TGTGCCTCGAACCCGGAACAGGGCCCCGGGGAGCTGTTTTTT.

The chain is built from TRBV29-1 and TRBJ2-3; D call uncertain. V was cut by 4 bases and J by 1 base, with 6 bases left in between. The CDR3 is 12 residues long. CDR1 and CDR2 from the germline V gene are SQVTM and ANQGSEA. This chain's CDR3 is CSVVWGTDTQYF. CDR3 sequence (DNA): TGCAGCGTTGTATGGGGCACAGATACGCAGTATTTT.

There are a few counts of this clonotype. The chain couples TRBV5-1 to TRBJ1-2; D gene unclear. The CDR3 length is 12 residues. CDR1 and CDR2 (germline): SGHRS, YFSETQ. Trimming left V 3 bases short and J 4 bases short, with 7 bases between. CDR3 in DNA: TGCGCCAGCAGCTACCAGAGCTATGGCTACACCTTC. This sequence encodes CASSYQSYGYTF.

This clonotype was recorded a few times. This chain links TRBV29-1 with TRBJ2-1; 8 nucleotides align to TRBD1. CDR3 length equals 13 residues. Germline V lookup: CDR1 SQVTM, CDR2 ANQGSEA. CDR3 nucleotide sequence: TGCAGTTTCCGGGACAGGAGGACCAATGAGCAGTTCTTC. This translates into CSFRDRRTNEQFF.